These T cell receptor beta chains were read from a single sample in a study of cytomegalovirus exposure and HLA in healthy donors. Here immunoSEQ multiplex PCR was the method, and the copy in TCRdb shows in-frame clones only, minus some. Of about 140,000 clones in the sample, about 79% were seen once. The sample comprised PBMCs. These receptors came from a female donor in good health and CMV-seropositive. Both conserved end residues are trimmed from each CDR3. Not all rows give a size; the values are once, few, many and, for expanded clones, a class.

j_call,v_call,clone_size,cdr3_aa
TRBJ2-2,TRBV10-3,-,AIMTGVNTGELF
TRBJ2-7,TRBV23-1,-,ASSQFGECWDRGGEQY
TRBJ2-7,TRBV5-1,-,ASSSRGGRSYEQY
TRBJ1-1,TRBV19,-,ASSTNTGRADTEAF
TRBJ2-5,TRBV7-9,-,ASSLTGGTVVKETQY
TRBJ2-7,TRBV5-3,-,ARGSRPRQGAPYEQY
TRBJ1-5,TRBV9,once,ASSVGGGGREPQH
TRBJ2-1,TRBV6-1,once,ASSEGRRGLASNEQF
TRBJ1-1,TRBV6-5,-,ASSYYRENTEAF
TRBJ2-7,TRBV18,-,ASSPGTSGSLWEQY
TRBJ2-7,TRBV5-1,-,ASSLTSGVSYEQY
TRBJ2-3,TRBV12-5,-,ASGLVLGTGGRSTDTQY
TRBJ1-2,TRBV2,-,ASSNDRGRYGYT
TRBJ2-3,TRBV5-5,-,ASSHIKKADGDTQY
TRBJ2-5,TRBV25-1,-,ASSESLTSSETQY
TRBJ1-3,TRBV4-1,-,ASSQQGLSRNTIY
TRBJ2-2,TRBV2,-,AGGVGASGNVGELF
TRBJ1-2,TRBV14,-,ASSQGAGNDGYT
TRBJ1-2,TRBV6-5,-,ASSYSIIQGGYT
TRBJ2-1,TRBV30,-,AWNHLTGGTNEQF
TRBJ1-5,TRBV2,-,ASSGTGYNQPQH
TRBJ1-1,TRBV12-5,-,ASGFGQGNTEAF
TRBJ2-1,TRBV4-1,few,ASSQGGLAGFEQF
TRBJ1-5,TRBV6-5,few,ASSYQNRPGLEPQH
TRBJ2-7,TRBV2,-,AGQTGLYEQY
TRBJ1-4,TRBV29-1,-,SAQDSRGNEKLF
TRBJ2-7,TRBV5-1,once,ASSLVAGELYEQY
TRBJ1-2,TRBV29-1,-,SVEAPPTGNYGYT
TRBJ1-5,TRBV18,-,ASSLGTGGQPQH
TRBJ2-4,TRBV12-2,-,ASRLPLLVTGGGNIQY
TRBJ1-1,TRBV15,-,ATSRARGNTEAF
TRBJ1-6,TRBV11-2,few,ASSPGQPGWEPSPLH
TRBJ1-4,TRBV15,-,ATSRDFARLDEKLF
TRBJ2-3,TRBV6-4,few,ASSDRGGRDTQY
TRBJ2-3,TRBV7-9,-,ASGFSLGTDTQY
TRBJ2-5,TRBV9,few,ASSVTSETQY
TRBJ2-7,TRBV27,-,ASSSGTSGYEQY
TRBJ1-2,TRBV6-1,once,ASSEGPGDYGYT
TRBJ1-2,TRBV30,-,AWNDDRGYT
TRBJ2-1,TRBV5-6,-,ASSLEGTGHYNEQF
TRBJ1-1,TRBV28,-,ASSPPDSTEAF
TRBJ2-7,TRBV4-1,-,ASSQFSGGRKPYEQY
TRBJ1-2,TRBV9,-,ASSPQQGLVYGYT
TRBJ1-5,TRBV6-1,-,ASRTAGVGQPQH
TRBJ2-7,TRBV2,once,ASSDRGMGTYEQY
TRBJ2-1,TRBV5-1,-,ASSSLAGGTNYEQF
TRBJ2-7,TRBV6-4,few,ASGQGKTHSYEQY
TRBJ2-3,TRBV15,-,ATSRDPGTPPGLLTDTQY
TRBJ1-5,TRBV6-1,-,ASSETQQGYQPQH
TRBJ1-6,TRBV18,-,ASSPGPTINSPLH